The present entry profiles one T cell receptor beta chain with its context. This clone was observed once. Its target antigen remains unknown. No clone much larger than this one lies a single base away; base qualities are absent. To prepare the library, the immunoSEQ multiplex PCR assay was applied. The multiplex PCR relied on a mix of 60 forward primers for TCR Vbeta segments and 13 reverse primers for TCR Jbeta segments. A multiplex PCR assay on genomic DNA amplified the CDR3 region of rearranged TCR beta genes. Amplified TCR beta libraries were sequenced as 87-base-pair reads on the Illumina HiSeq System. In the original analysis: A later analysis counted about 76 million unique TCR beta chains across the 700 or so repertoires, and 10 million to 11 million of these chains were shared by at least two donors. Raw reads were error-corrected and collapsed into unique sequences by a nearest-neighbor algorithm in which closely related sequences were merged to remove PCR and sequencing errors. CDR3 sequences were aligned to IMGT reference sequences to assign V, D and J gene segments. Each retained sequence needed at least a six-nucleotide match to both a V gene segment and a J gene segment. A rearrangement was called productive if the CDR3 had no stop codons and remained in frame with V and J, and every other rearrangement was called non-productive. CDR3 was defined by IMGT convention, running from the second conserved V-encoded cysteine to the conserved J-encoded phenylalanine. The earlier analysis of more than 450 of the donors excluded sequences that lacked an unambiguous match to a single V gene segment. An earlier analysis of over 450 of the donors classified V segments as functional when productive rearrangements were above 56.7% and as segregating when the standard deviation between donors was above 5%. A statistical classification framework was built to diagnose cytomegalovirus status from the catalog of TCR beta chain sequences. In a later analysis, TCR nucleotide sequences were compared against IMGT/GENE-DB human TR gene sequences so that V and J genes could be assigned. Using the TCRdist pipeline, a later analysis assigned CDR3 sequences along with most-parsimonious VDJ recombination scenarios. In a later analysis, each TCR beta chain was defined by its CDR3 amino acid sequence together with its V-gene family, and reads without a unique V-gene family were excluded. To address suspected cross-contamination and a sequencing artifact, a later analysis removed over 500 highly shared, low-generation-probability nucleotide sequences. In a later analysis, a clonal expansion index for each public chain was calculated from normalized within-repertoire ranks of inferred template counts. A later analysis computed generation probabilities with a VDJ recombination model fitted to out-of-frame rearrangements, and checked the results against IGoR. In a later analysis, hypergeometric tests were used to score TCR-TCR, TCR-HLA and TCR-CMV co-occurrence, with a repertoire-size bias correction applied to TCR pairs. To estimate false discovery rates, a later analysis permuted the HLA or CMV assignments 20 times. In a later analysis, co-occurring TCRs were grouped using DBSCAN, with TCRdist sequence similarity added in when clustering inside HLA-allele-positive subsets. Co-occurrence clustering excluded repertoires with fewer than 30,000 or more than 120,000 public chains, plus five with anomalous nucleotide sharing. The table comes from immuneACCESS by way of TCRdb, which keeps in-frame sequences with V and J called. Part of the clones is missing from these tables; in studies checked, under half for an unresolved V gene and the rest for unknown reasons. Clonal size and the V and J genes are those of that table, whereas D and trimming came from the DNA. The sample table shows 160,000 or so clones, and roughly four fifths are seen once. Roughly 4.9% of the sample lies in the top ten.

In total, roughly 710 healthy bone marrow donors made up the cohort. At the time of sampling, every cohort member was nominally healthy, though immune exposures that went unrecorded were likely present. The donor was CMV seropositive and belonged to the group of about 290 seropositive cohort members. Every donor gave a peripheral blood sample, and the peripheral blood mononuclear cells from that sample were used for TCR beta sequencing. Genomic DNA was extracted from the blood cell samples with the Qiagen DNeasy Blood Extraction Kit. The CDR3 runs 16 amino acids, cysteine and phenylalanine included. Left in the record is the CDR3 DNA by itself, 48 bases read in frame from the first base. CDR1 and CDR2 are read off the germline V gene (reference sequence) as LNHNV and YYDKDF. From V the trimming removes 5 bases and from J it removes 9 bases, while the gene matches leave 11 bases of the junction unaccounted for.

The data stem from a study of cytomegalovirus exposure and HLA in healthy donors (dated by TCRdb to the late 2010s). Study-level background: In an earlier analysis of fewer than 750 of the donors, 276 Gb of sequence data and 117 million unique TCR beta sequences from some 170 million T cells were reported. An early release that covered about 600 HLA-typed donors contained approximately 300 gigabases of sequencing data and around 80 million unique TCR sequences. Of the roughly 400 genotyped donors, 81% fell in the genetic ancestry cluster associated with self-reported Caucasian donors. The study aimed to test whether cataloging public T cell receptors could reveal signatures of past pathogen exposure. The study profiled the T cell repertoires of 550 to 700 subjects by immunosequencing and related them to cytomegalovirus serostatus. In addition to the first cohort of 666 subjects, a separate validation cohort of approximately 130 different subjects was used. The study combined high-throughput TCR immunosequencing, statistical association of individual TCRs with disease status, and machine learning to predict cytomegalovirus infection status. To study patterns of TCR occurrence, a later analysis re-analyzed previously published TCR beta repertoires from hundreds of donors and added high-resolution HLA genotyping. Rather than drawing on any new phenotypic data, the later analysis identified candidate immune exposures from TCR beta sequences and the way those sequences occurred across donors. An earlier analysis of several hundred of the donors used high-throughput TCR beta sequencing to judge whether each TCR beta V gene segment behaved as functional or pseudogenic. Donor age, sex, ethnicity and CMV serostatus were collected together with the repertoire data. A later genetic analysis used genome-wide SNP genotypes for about 65% of the 666 donors, treating that subset as a discovery cohort. Every discovery cohort repertoire had been produced on one sequencing platform. Class I and class II HLA loci were covered by the typing at four-digit resolution. Typing coverage differed by locus: A, B, C, DRB1 and DQB1 were typed in about 620-630 donors, DQA1 in about 500, DPA1 in around 580, and DPB1 in just under 490. Because of strong linkage in the cohort, a handful of DR-DQ haplotypes were treated as single units for association and clustering. Among about 400 genotyped donors of the cohort, an average of about 220,000 unique TCR beta nucleotide sequences was sequenced per donor, of which 15% to 20% were non-productive.

On the study overall, not on this receptor specifically: The earlier analysis of 587 of the donors excluded 15 to 20 rarely observed V segments, including chromosome 9 orphons, because counts were too low. A later genetic analysis reported fewer N-insertions in productive TCRs among donors in an Asian-associated ancestry cluster than the roughly 670-donor mean. A group of highly shared sequence variants was considered likely to be a technical artifact of the sequencing pipeline. Linkage disequilibrium might explain the correlated functional status among segregating V segments, but an unknown experimental factor could not be ruled out. A later analysis found that HLA-associated TCR beta chains were more clonally expanded and had lower generation probabilities than equally common non-associated chains. A further reported finding was that TCR beta sequences accurately predicted the HLA-A and HLA-B alleles for most subjects in the first cohort. According to a later analysis, most CMV-associated TCR beta chains appeared to be HLA-restricted, and the HLA associations seemed to be driven largely by CMV exposure. In an earlier analysis of 587 of the donors, most TCR beta V segments appeared in productive rearrangements about 87% or about 30% of the time, broadly matching IMGT annotations. CMV serostatus was the only immune exposure information available for the cohort. A total of fewer than 200 TCR beta chains were listed by the study as associated with cytomegalovirus. In both the original and validation cohorts, the classifier was reported to diagnose cytomegalovirus status with high specificity and sensitivity. Most TCR sequences were seen in very few donors, while some public TCRs were found in many individuals. In this cohort, only TCR beta chains were sequenced, and detectable features were limited by the absence of alpha or paired-chain data. An association between a missense DCLRE1C variant and V-gene and J-gene trimming of TCR beta chains was found in a later genetic analysis and replicated in an independent cohort. In a later analysis, TCR association rates were found to vary across HLA loci, with the most associated TCRs seen for DRB1 alleles and the fewest for HLA-C alleles. In a later analysis, 16,951 TCR beta sequences were associated with specific HLA alleles at a false discovery rate of 0.05. Some IMGT-functional V segments, including TRBV6-2 and TRBV6-3, could not be told apart with the 87-base-pair reads, so those segments were excluded. The authors suggested that the approach could potentially be generalized to other disease states and immunological phenotypes. Strong co-occurrence of HLA alleles, especially DR and DQ, made assigning TCR associations to individual alleles difficult. According to a later analysis, parvovirus B19, influenza, CMV and Epstein-Barr virus appeared linked to several top co-occurrence clusters. Three of the identified cytomegalovirus-associated TCR beta chains were confirmed in vitro to be specific for cytomegalovirus antigens. The presence/absence analyses assumed that sequencing depth was roughly uniform across donors, and that assumption may not be true. Because HLA typing was missing for some donors at each locus, association tests included only the typed subset.

The clonotype was recovered from a woman aged 18-29 years in good health and CMV-seropositive. The chain links TRBV15 with TRBJ2-1; 12 bases in between match TRBD1. Sample: PBMCs. The DNA sequence reads TGTGCCACCAGCCCTAGAACCGGGACAGGGGGCAGTGAGCAGTTCTTC. Its translation reads: CATSPRTGTGGSEQFF.